This T cell receptor (beta chain) was profiled in a study of T-cell memory formation after mild COVID-19. Looking at the study overall: Clusters of TCRs were largely donor specific.

5'RACE with constant-segment primers yielded barcoded, UMI-tagged TCR alpha and TCR beta cDNA libraries. TCRdb reprocessed the 5' RACE reads via MiXCR and lists one record per CDR3 protein. The data contain about 310,000 distinct CDR3 sequences, roughly 21% of them singletons. Study-level points and caveats: Pre-infection memory harbored some responding clones, suggesting cross-reactive memory joined. CD4/CD8 balance held among clones contracting day 15 to 85, and later expanders leaned CD4+.

Worth noting for this clonotype: Antigen specificity is unknown.

CDR3 length: 13 residues. The germline CDR1 and CDR2 sequences are LNHNV and YYDKDF (reference sequence). With V trimmed by 5 bases and J by 3 bases, 0 bases remained unmatched. The chain combines TRBV15 with TRBJ2-1; TRBD1 aligns across 8 bases. Sequenced: PBMCs or a T cell subset sorted from them (not recorded which). The clonotype comes from a man aged 18 to 29 who had mild COVID-19 (a few samples of this study predate the infection). Cell type and time point are not known. Here the CDR3 DNA reads TGTGCCACCAGCGGACAGGGCTACAATGAGCAGTTCTTC. Translating it yields CATSGQGYNEQFF.